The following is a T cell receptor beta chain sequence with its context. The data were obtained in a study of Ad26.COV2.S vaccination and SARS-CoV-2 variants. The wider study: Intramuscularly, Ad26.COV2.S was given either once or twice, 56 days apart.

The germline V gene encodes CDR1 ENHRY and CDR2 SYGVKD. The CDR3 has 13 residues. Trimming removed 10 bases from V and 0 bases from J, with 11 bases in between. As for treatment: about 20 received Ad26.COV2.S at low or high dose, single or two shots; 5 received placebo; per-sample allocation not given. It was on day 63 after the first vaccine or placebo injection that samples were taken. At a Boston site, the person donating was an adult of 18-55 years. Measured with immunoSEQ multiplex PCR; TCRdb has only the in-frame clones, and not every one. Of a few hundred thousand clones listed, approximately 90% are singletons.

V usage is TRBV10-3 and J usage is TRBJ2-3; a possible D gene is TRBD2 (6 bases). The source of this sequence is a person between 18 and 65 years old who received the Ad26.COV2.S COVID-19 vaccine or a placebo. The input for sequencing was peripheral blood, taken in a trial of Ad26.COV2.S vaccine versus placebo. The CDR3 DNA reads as TGTGCCACCCTTGGGGGGAGCACAGATACGCAGTATTTT. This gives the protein CATLGGSTDTQYF.